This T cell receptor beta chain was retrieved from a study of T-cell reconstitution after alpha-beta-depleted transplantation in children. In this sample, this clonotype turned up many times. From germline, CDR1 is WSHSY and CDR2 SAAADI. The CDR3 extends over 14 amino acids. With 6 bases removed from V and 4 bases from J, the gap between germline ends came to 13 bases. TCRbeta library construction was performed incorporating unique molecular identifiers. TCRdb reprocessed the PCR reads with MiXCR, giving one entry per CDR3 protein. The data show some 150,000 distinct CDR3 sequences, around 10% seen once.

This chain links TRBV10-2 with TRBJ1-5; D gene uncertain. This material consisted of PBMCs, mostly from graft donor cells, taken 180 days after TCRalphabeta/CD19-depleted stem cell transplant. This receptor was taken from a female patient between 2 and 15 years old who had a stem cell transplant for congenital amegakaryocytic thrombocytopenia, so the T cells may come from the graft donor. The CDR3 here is CASRRGDINQPQHF. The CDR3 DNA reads TGCGCCAGCAGGCGGGGAGACATTAATCAGCCCCAGCATTTT.